This TCR beta chain was identified in a study of shared clonotypes between healthy human individuals. Running of the assay took place at deep level. Produced via immunoSEQ multiplex PCR; TCRdb's table is partial and in-frame only. The data contain 2,500,000 or so clones, 93% of them seen just once; the ten biggest clones take up around 0.4%. General study results and limits: Generation probabilities of non-shared clonotypes were lower (relative to those shared by all four donors).

Turning to this clone: Its antigen is still unknown.

Sample: naive CD4+ T cells from PBMCs. Subset given: CD45RA+ positively selected. The receptor's source is a man between 18 and 29 years old in good health. Some clones in this sample may be carry-over from other donors' samples.

The CDR3 protein is CASRGGVAGVSNEQFF. The CDR3 coding sequence is TGCGCCAGCCGCGGCGGGGTGGCAGGTGTCTCCAATGAGCAGTTCTTC. The chain has TRBV5-1 and TRBJ2-1; tentative D call: TRBD2 (6 bases). Germline V gene lookup returns CDR1 SGHRS and CDR2 YFSETQ. This CDR3 comprises 16 residues. The V and J ends lost 7 bases and 6 bases respectively, with 23 bases between them.